This entry concerns a single T cell receptor (beta chain). This clonotype was counted ten times or more. This clone's antigen is unknown. The sample holds no much larger clone one base away, and base qualities are not on file. Library method: 5' RACE. For sequencing, a NextSeq 500 was employed. The TCR library protocol attached unique molecular identifiers to individual cDNA molecules to correct for sequencing error and PCR bias. Sequencing covered both TCR alpha and beta chains, and within each sample the abundances of alpha and beta sequences were tightly co-correlated. For the original study's pipeline: Decombinator V4 was used to annotate TCR sequences for V gene, J gene and CDR3. Expanded TCRs were defined as changing significantly between any two time points under a Poisson model with p below 0.0001. Abundances of TCRs were expressed as counts per million after normalisation to the total number of TCRs sequenced in each sample. TRAV1-2 paired with TRAJ12, TRAJ20 or TRAJ33 defined MAIT TCRs, while TRAV10 paired with TRAJ18 defined iNKT TCRs. VDJdb, accessed 1 November 2021, was searched for CMV, EBV and SARS-CoV-2 annotated TCRs, with TCRs annotated for multiple antigens excluded. In TCRdb, the public reads were trimmed at Q25 with fastp and aligned with MiXCR, with productive beta chains retained. Rows are unified per CDR3 protein, each entry keeping the most common DNA and genes. The V and J calls shown here were made by TCRdb, not taken from the authors' results. This sample holds around 50,000 distinct CDR3 sequences; 7% to 8% were observed only once. Of the sample, 4.5% to 7% falls within the top ten clones.

This entry comes from a study of early T cells in non-severe SARS-CoV-2 infection (dated by TCRdb to about 2021). Study-wide context: Because TCR sequencing relied on bulk RNA taken from unsorted whole blood, pairing of alpha and beta chains was not possible. Paper-wide results and their limitations: VDJdb matching was skewed toward anti-spike CD8 responses and likely underestimated virus-specific expansions by missing private and CD4 specificities.

The CDR3 runs 15 amino acids, cysteine and phenylalanine included. Left in the record is the CDR3 DNA by itself, 45 bases read in frame from the first base. Deletion took 6 bases off V and 0 bases off J, with a span of 11 bases between the germline ends. Set within a cohort of healthcare workers in London, UK, this nested case-control study involved weekly PCR testing of nasopharyngeal swabs along with blood sampling. Healthcare workers were enrolled in the week of the UK lockdown, from 23 to 31 March 2020, and were followed every week for up to 16 weeks. The specimen sequenced was whole blood. The clonotype originates from an adult who was a healthcare worker with PCR-confirmed SARS-CoV-2 infection or an uninfected control (not recorded which). The sequence joins TRBV12-3 or TRBV12-4 to TRBJ2-2, with no reliable assignment of the D segment. CDR3 reads: CASRKGLANTGELFF. The nucleotide sequence reads as follows: TGTGCCAGCAGGAAGGGATTAGCGAACACCGGGGAGCTGTTTTTT.